This T cell receptor beta chain was sequenced during a study of cytomegalovirus exposure and HLA in healthy donors. Whole-study findings and limits: Per published accounts, TCR beta sequences correctly predicted the HLA-A and HLA-B alleles of most subjects. A few V segments could not be told apart, such as TRBV6-2 and TRBV6-3, and were left out.

Remarks on this clone: Antigen: not known.

Primers included in the PCR were 60 Vbeta and 13 Jbeta primers. TCRdb's copy holds only in-frame clones and misses some; the assay was immunoSEQ multiplex PCR. Counted here are some 130,000 clones, approximately 79% occurring once; the ten biggest clones make up about 6.8%. Germline V gene sequence: CDR1 SGHRS, CDR2 YFSETQ. Between the trimmed V and J ends, which lost 0 bases and 1 base, there was a span of 7 bases. This CDR3 comprises 15 residues. Participants comprised healthy donors of bone marrow. The TCR comes from a man aged 35-49 years in good health and CMV-seropositive. The chain links TRBV5-1 to TRBJ2-2, with D perhaps TRBD1 (5 bases). Sequencing was performed on PBMCs. CDR3 protein: CASSLVTGNTGELFF. CDR3 DNA sequence: TGCGCCAGCAGCTTGGTAACAGGGAACACCGGGGAGCTGTTTTTT.